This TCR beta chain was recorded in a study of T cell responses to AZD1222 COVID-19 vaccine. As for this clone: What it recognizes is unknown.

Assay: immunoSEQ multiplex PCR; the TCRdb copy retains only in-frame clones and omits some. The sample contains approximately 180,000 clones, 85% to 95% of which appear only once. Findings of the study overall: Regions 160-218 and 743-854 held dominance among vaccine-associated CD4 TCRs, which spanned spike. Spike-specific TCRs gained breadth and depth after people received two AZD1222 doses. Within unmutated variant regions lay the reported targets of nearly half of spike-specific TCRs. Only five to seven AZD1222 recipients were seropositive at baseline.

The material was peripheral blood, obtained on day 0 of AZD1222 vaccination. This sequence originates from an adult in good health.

DNA for the CDR3: TGTGCCACCAGCAGAGGAGTTAACTATGGCTACACCTTC. Protein sequence: CATSRGVNYGYTF. The rearrangement uses TRBV15 and TRBJ1-2, with D unclear. The CDR3 length is 13 residues. The V and J ends lost 1 base and 1 base respectively, with 4 bases between them. CDR1 and CDR2 (germline): LNHNV, YYDKDF (reference sequence).